These 10 T cell receptor beta chains came from one sample sequenced in a study of cytomegalovirus exposure and HLA in healthy donors. The PCR contained 60 Vbeta and 13 Jbeta primers. Using immunoSEQ multiplex PCR, the repertoire was profiled, and TCRdb retains in-frame clones only, with some absent. The data hold around 140,000 clones, with approximately 60% observed a single time. Sequencing was done on a sample of PBMCs. These receptors originate from a woman between 35 and 50 years old in good health and CMV-seronegative.

V is TRBV7-2 and J is TRBJ1-6; D not certain. With 8 bases removed from V and 6 bases from J, the gap between germline ends came to 14 bases. The germline CDR1 and CDR2 sequences are SGHTA and FQGNSA. There are 14 residues in the CDR3. CDR3 protein: CASHRGSRNSPLHF. Written as DNA, the CDR3 is TGTGCCAGCCATCGGGGATCTCGTAATTCACCCCTCCACTTT.

DNA of the CDR3: TGTGCCAGTAGCCCACTAGAGTCTACGCAGTATTTT. Its protein is CASSPLESTQYF. J is TRBJ2-3 and V is TRBV19; D might be TRBD2 (5 bases). The germline CDR1 and CDR2 sequences are LNHDA and SQIVND (reference sequence). The V end lost 6 bases, the J end lost 8 bases, and 12 bases lay between the germline ends. CDR3 length equals 12 residues. Drawing the rest from reference TRBV19 and TRBJ2-3, the complete variable domain is DGGITQSPKYLFRKEGQNVTLSCEQNLNHDAMYWYRQDPGQGLRLIYYSQIVNDFQKGDIAEGYSVSREKKESFPLTVTSAQKNPTAFYLCASSPLESTQYFGPGTRLTVL.

As concerns this clone: At the DNA level, this CDR3 is encoded by other sequences in the same sample as well. This rearrangement joins TRBV20-1 to TRBJ1-2; D is unclear. Trimming shortened V by 1 base and J by 4 bases, and 4 bases separated the two germline ends. The germline V gene encodes CDR1 DFQATT and CDR2 SNEGSKA (reference sequence). The CDR3 contains 11 residues. The CDR3 region is CSARVSYGYTF. The CDR3 coding sequence is TGCAGTGCTAGAGTGAGCTATGGCTACACCTTC.

The J gene is TRBJ1-2, the V gene TRBV19; D not certain. Germline V gene sequence: CDR1 LNHDA, CDR2 SQIVND (reference sequence). Trimming left V 5 bases short and J 4 bases short, with 17 bases between. CDR3 length: 15 amino acids. In nucleotides, the CDR3 is TGTGCCAGTAGTTCAGAGAGGAAGACGTTCTATGGCTACACCTTC. Protein product: CASSSERKTFYGYTF. The full variable domain, its missing parts supplied by reference TRBV19 and TRBJ1-2, is DGGITQSPKYLFRKEGQNVTLSCEQNLNHDAMYWYRQDPGQGLRLIYYSQIVNDFQKGDIAEGYSVSREKKESFPLTVTSAQKNPTAFYLCASSSERKTFYGYTFGSGTRLTVV.

This clone was counted a few times. This chain connects TRBV4-1 to TRBJ1-6; D gene uncertain. The germline V gene encodes CDR1 MGHRA and CDR2 YSYEKL. This CDR3 is 20 amino acids long. Trimming shortened V by 0 bases and J by 0 bases, and 18 bases separated the two germline ends. The CDR3 loop is CASSQEPRLAFNSYNSPLHF. The CDR3 DNA reads TGCGCCAGCAGCCAAGAACCGAGGCTGGCGTTTAACTCCTATAATTCACCCCTCCACTTT.

This clone was seen a few times. The genes are TRBV7-9 and TRBJ1-1; D is perhaps TRBD1 (6 bases). CDR3 length: 15 amino acids. CDR1 and CDR2 (germline): SEHNR, FQNEAQ (reference sequence). Deletions cut 3 bases from V and 4 bases from J, with 15 bases between. CDR3 amino acids: CASSFDLTRGTEAFF. CDR3 nucleotide sequence: TGTGCCAGCAGCTTCGATTTGACCAGGGGCACTGAAGCTTTCTTT.

The gene calls are TRBV28 and TRBJ1-3; the D is unclear. The CDR3 is made up of 16 amino acids. From germline, CDR1 is MDHEN and CDR2 SYDVKM. V lost 6 bases and J 0 bases, leaving 15 bases between the germline ends. CDR3 amino acids: CASSLGGVNSGNTIYF. The CDR3 DNA reads as TGTGCCAGCAGCCTCGGCGGGGTCAACTCTGGAAACACCATATATTTT. The whole variable domain, remainder taken from reference TRBV28 and TRBJ1-3, is DVKVTQSSRYLVKRTGEKVFLECVQDMDHENMFWYRQDPGLGLRLIYFSYDVKMKEKGDIPEGYSVSREKKERFSLILESASTNQTSMYLCASSLGGVNSGNTIYFGEGSWLTVV.

This clone was found a few times. J is TRBJ2-6 and V is TRBV5-1, with D possibly TRBD2 on 5 matching bases. V gave up 2 bases and J gave up 4 bases, with 19 bases separating them. Germline values: CDR1 SGHRS, CDR2 YFSETQ. The CDR3 runs to 18 residues. CDR3 sequence: CASSFGRRATAGANVLTF. CDR3 nucleotide sequence: TGCGCCAGCAGCTTCGGGCGGCGGGCTACCGCCGGGGCCAACGTCCTGACTTTC.

This clone was seen ten or more times. This chain links TRBV7-2 with TRBJ2-3, with D perhaps matching TRBD2 (6 bases). V lost 4 bases and J 3 bases, leaving 20 bases between the germline ends. Germline CDR1 and CDR2: SGHTA and FQGNSA. The CDR3 totals 17 residues. DNA of the CDR3: TGTGCCAGCAGCTACACCGCCGCGGGGCGTGGTACAGATACGCAGTATTTT. This sequence encodes CASSYTAAGRGTDTQYF.

V and J are TRBV28 and TRBJ2-5; a possible D gene is TRBD1 (5 bases). Germline CDR1 reads MDHEN; CDR2 reads SYDVKM. This CDR3 is 16 amino acids long. Trimming removed 5 bases from V and 1 base from J, with 17 bases in between. The CDR3 protein is CASSERPRRGQETQYF. CDR3 in DNA: TGTGCCAGCAGTGAGAGGCCGCGAAGGGGCCAAGAGACCCAGTACTTC.